This T cell receptor beta chain originates from a study of blood T cell repertoires in COVID-19. Study at large: The samples span acute and convalescent COVID-19 from the United States, Italy and Spain.

Trimming shortened V by 4 bases and J by 0 bases, and 15 bases separated the two germline ends. Germline V gene sequence: CDR1 SGHDN, CDR2 FVKESK. The CDR3 is 16 amino acids. As handled by the study authors: Amplified reference gene primers provided the basis for estimating nucleated cell counts. Measured with immunoSEQ multiplex PCR; TCRdb has only the in-frame clones, and not every one. Clonal size and the V and J genes are those of that table, whereas D and trimming came from the DNA. The sample contains more than 65,000 clones, over 65% of which appear only once. The clonotype originates from a woman aged 70-85 years with acute or convalescent COVID-19. The sequencing input was peripheral blood. The chain has TRBV14 and TRBJ2-5; D may be TRBD2 (6 bases). The DNA of the CDR3 is TGTGCCAGCAGCCCCCGGCTAGCGTGGCACCAAGAGACCCAGTACTTC. It encodes CASSPRLAWHQETQYF.